A selection of T cell receptor beta chains follows, all from one sample in a study of T-cell reconstitution after alpha-beta-depleted transplantation in children. TCRdb reanalysed the PCR reads using MiXCR and keeps one entry per CDR3 protein. Among about 58,000 distinct CDR3 sequences listed, approximately 43% were seen once. Sequencing used PBMCs, mostly from graft donor cells, obtained 360 days after TCRalphabeta/CD19-depleted stem cell transplant. All receptors come from a male patient between 10 and 17 years old who had a stem cell transplant for acute lymphoblastic leukemia, so the T cells may come from the graft donor. Both conserved end residues are part of each CDR3. A D gene is named only where the DNA matches it firmly. The size field is filled for only some rows; it gives once, few, many or a size class.

abundance,j_gene,v_gene,d_gene,CDR3aa,CDR3nt
once,TRBJ1-2,TRBV12-3/TRBV12-4,-,CASSFRTGDPYGYTF,TGTGCCAGCAGTTTCAGGACGGGAGATCCCTATGGCTACACCTTC
few,TRBJ2-7,TRBV5-1,TRBD1,CASNRGPYEQYF,TGCGCCAGCAACAGGGGCCCCTACGAGCAGTACTTC
few,TRBJ2-7,TRBV20-1,-,CSARNYYEQYF,TGCAGTGCTAGGAACTACTACGAGCAGTACTTC
-,TRBJ2-5,TRBV28,-,CASSSLKQGGEETQYF,TGTGCCAGCAGTTCCCTCAAACAAGGGGGTGAAGAGACCCAGTACTTC
-,TRBJ1-5,TRBV7-2,-,CASSYFIGNQPQHF,TGTGCCAGCAGCTATTTTATTGGCAATCAGCCCCAGCATTTT
many,TRBJ2-3,TRBV9,TRBD1,CASSVGTGSLDTQYF,TGTGCCAGCAGCGTCGGGACAGGAAGTTTGGATACGCAGTATTTT
-,TRBJ2-7,TRBV29-1,-,CSAATATYEQYF,TGCAGCGCCGCGACAGCGACCTACGAGCAGTACTTC
-,TRBJ1-2,TRBV27,TRBD1,CASSLRTGAYGYTF,TGTGCCAGCAGTCTCCGGACAGGGGCCTATGGCTACACCTTC
-,TRBJ2-5,TRBV10-3,-,CAITDTGEETQYF,TGTGCCATTACCGATACGGGGGAAGAGACCCAGTACTTC
few,TRBJ2-6,TRBV7-9,-,CASTIRISGANVLTF,TGTGCCAGCACTATTAGGATCTCTGGGGCCAACGTCCTGACTTTC
-,TRBJ2-5,TRBV9,TRBD2,CASSPRPGLAGETQYF,TGTGCCAGCAGCCCACGACCGGGACTAGCGGGGGAGACCCAGTACTTC
-,TRBJ2-1,TRBV20-1,TRBD1,CSARDLGGQGNRNEQFF,TGCAGTGCTAGAGATTTGGGGGGACAGGGGAACCGGAATGAGCAGTTCTTC
-,TRBJ2-7,TRBV28,TRBD1,CASSFDRGLYEQYF,TGTGCCAGCAGTTTCGACAGGGGGCTCTACGAGCAGTACTTC
-,TRBJ1-1,TRBV6-4,TRBD1,CASSPGDRSKGAFF,TGTGCCAGCAGCCCCGGGGACAGGTCAAAGGGAGCTTTCTTT
-,TRBJ2-2,TRBV5-5,-,CASSTANTGELFF,TGTGCCAGCAGCACAGCGAACACCGGGGAGCTGTTTTTT
few,TRBJ2-1,TRBV7-6,-,CASSLVVSINEQFF,TGTGCCAGCAGCTTAGTCGTCTCTATAAATGAGCAGTTCTTC
-,TRBJ2-1,TRBV15,-,CATSRAFLNEQFF,TGTGCCACCAGCAGGGCATTCCTAAATGAGCAGTTCTTC
-,TRBJ2-1,TRBV5-1,-,CASSLANFRAGMLNEQFF,TGCGCCAGCAGCTTGGCCAATTTCCGTGCGGGAATGCTCAATGAGCAGTTCTTC
once,TRBJ2-1,TRBV7-9,TRBD2,CASSRQAGGSREQFF,TGTGCCAGCAGCCGCCAGGCGGGAGGGAGTAGGGAGCAGTTCTTC
-,TRBJ2-7,TRBV7-2,-,CASSSQRDEQYF,TGTGCCAGCAGCTCGCAACGCGACGAGCAGTACTTC
-,TRBJ2-5,TRBV6-2/TRBV6-3,-,CASIPTALGTQYF,TGTGCCAGCATCCCGACAGCCTTGGGGACCCAGTACTTC
-,TRBJ2-7,TRBV12-3/TRBV12-4,TRBD1,CASSLGQGVVKQYF,TGTGCCAGCAGTTTGGGACAGGGGGTAGTGAAGCAGTACTTC
-,TRBJ2-7,TRBV28,-,CASSLGPAPYEQYF,TGTGCCAGCAGTTTAGGGCCGGCGCCCTACGAGCAGTACTTC
few,TRBJ2-1,TRBV12-3/TRBV12-4,TRBD1,CASSLRGGPYNEQFF,TGTGCCAGCAGTTTAAGAGGGGGCCCCTACAATGAGCAGTTCTTC
-,TRBJ2-1,TRBV20-1,-,CSESAGLAGEQFF,TGCAGTGAAAGTGCGGGACTGGCAGGGGAGCAGTTCTTC
-,TRBJ2-1,TRBV4-2,TRBD2,CASSHPTGTSGGPEQFF,TGTGCCAGCAGCCACCCGACCGGGACTAGCGGGGGGCCGGAGCAGTTCTTC
-,TRBJ2-1,TRBV6-4,TRBD2,CASSTGGVPNEQFF,TGTGCCAGCAGCACGGGAGGGGTCCCCAATGAGCAGTTCTTC
-,TRBJ2-2,TRBV10-3,-,CAISDPGELFF,TGTGCCATCAGTGACCCCGGGGAGCTGTTTTTT
few,TRBJ2-1,TRBV5-1,TRBD2,CASSFLGTSGAYNEQFF,TGCGCCAGCAGCTTTTTGGGGACTAGCGGGGCGTACAATGAGCAGTTCTTC
-,TRBJ2-2,TRBV10-3,TRBD2,CAISPNGHQTSGVYTGELFF,TGTGCCATCAGTCCGAACGGACACCAAACTAGCGGGGTTTACACCGGGGAGCTGTTTTTT
few,TRBJ2-5,TRBV24-1,-,CATSDPRAPQETQYF,TGTGCCACCAGTGACCCTCGGGCCCCTCAAGAGACCCAGTACTTC
-,TRBJ2-5,TRBV12-3/TRBV12-4,TRBD2,CASSLSAGGETQYF,TGTGCCAGCAGTTTAAGCGCGGGAGGGGAGACCCAGTACTTC
-,TRBJ2-1,TRBV2,TRBD2,CASGTSGYNEQFF,TGTGCCAGCGGGACTAGCGGTTACAATGAGCAGTTCTTC
-,TRBJ1-1,TRBV12-3/TRBV12-4,-,CASTHRRSNTEAFF,TGTGCCAGCACTCATCGACGGAGCAACACTGAAGCTTTCTTT
-,TRBJ1-2,TRBV6-2/TRBV6-3,-,CASSSTNYGYTF,TGTGCCAGCAGTAGTACTAACTATGGCTACACCTTC
-,TRBJ2-2,TRBV24-1,-,CATSVAYPRSTGELFF,TGTGCCACCAGTGTAGCCTATCCTCGATCGACCGGGGAGCTGTTTTTT
-,TRBJ2-5,TRBV6-5,-,CASSYLDNQETQYF,TGTGCCAGCAGTTACTTGGACAACCAAGAGACCCAGTACTTC
few,TRBJ2-1,TRBV11-2,TRBD2,CASRPGLAEVYNEQFF,TGTGCCAGCAGACCGGGACTAGCGGAGGTCTACAATGAGCAGTTCTTC
once,TRBJ2-3,TRBV28,-,CASSRQSETDTQYF,TGTGCCAGCAGCCGACAGTCCGAGACAGATACGCAGTATTTT
few,TRBJ2-7,TRBV3-1,TRBD1,CASSQQGQGYEQYF,TGTGCCAGCAGCCAACAGGGACAGGGCTACGAGCAGTACTTC
-,TRBJ2-7,TRBV6-5,TRBD1,CASSYGQDEQYF,TGTGCCAGCAGTTACGGACAGGACGAGCAGTACTTC
-,TRBJ2-3,TRBV7-2,-,CASSRGGPSTDTQYF,TGTGCCAGCAGCCGCGGGGGCCCTAGCACAGATACGCAGTATTTT
-,TRBJ2-1,TRBV6-2/TRBV6-3,TRBD2,CASGLLAGSYNEQFF,TGTGCCAGCGGCCTACTAGCGGGGTCTTACAATGAGCAGTTCTTC
-,TRBJ2-7,TRBV20-1,-,CSARVRTNYYEQYF,TGCAGTGCTAGAGTAAGGACTAATTACTACGAGCAGTACTTC
few,TRBJ1-2,TRBV12-3/TRBV12-4,-,CASSPSENKGYTF,TGTGCCAGCAGTCCTAGTGAAAATAAGGGCTACACCTTC
few,TRBJ2-7,TRBV25-1,-,CASSPKGRENEQYF,TGTGCCAGCAGTCCTAAGGGAAGGGAGAACGAGCAGTACTTC
-,TRBJ2-7,TRBV3-1,-,CASSAGVLSYEQYF,TGTGCCAGCAGCGCAGGAGTGCTCTCCTACGAGCAGTACTTC
many,TRBJ2-5,TRBV27,-,CASSLIADIQETQYF,TGTGCCAGCAGTTTAATAGCGGACATACAAGAGACCCAGTACTTC
-,TRBJ2-2,TRBV7-9,-,CASSPPPPGRTGELFF,TGTGCCAGCAGCCCCCCCCCGCCAGGGCGAACCGGGGAGCTGTTTTTT
-,TRBJ2-5,TRBV7-9,-,CASSFGTLVGGQTQYF,TGTGCCAGCAGCTTCGGGACACTTGTAGGGGGGCAGACCCAGTACTTC
-,TRBJ2-2,TRBV2,-,CASTLERELFF,TGTGCCAGCACCCTGGAAAGGGAGCTGTTTTTT
-,TRBJ2-4,TRBV4-2,-,CASSQGQGGNQNIQYF,TGTGCCAGCAGCCAAGGGCAGGGGGGTAATCAAAACATTCAGTACTTC
-,TRBJ2-1,TRBV15,TRBD2,CATSRAQGGGFYNEQFF,TGTGCCACCAGCAGAGCCCAGGGCGGGGGTTTTTACAATGAGCAGTTCTTC
few,TRBJ1-1,TRBV29-1,-,CSVRFEALSTEAFF,TGTAGCGTGAGATTTGAGGCATTGAGCACTGAAGCTTTCTTT